One sample yielded the 27 T cell receptor beta chains listed below, sequenced in a study of T cells and Merkel cell carcinoma outcomes. The protocol was immunoSEQ multiplex PCR, while the TCRdb copy is restricted to in-frame clones and leaves out a portion. The sample shows about 15,000 clones, 81% of them seen only once. The sequencing input was tumor tissue from Merkel cell carcinoma. These receptors were collected from a human donor with Merkel cell carcinoma.

Regarding this clone: One end of the junction fails to match germline, which may point to a read error. This chain links TRBV5-1 with TRBJ1-2, with 7 bases identical to TRBD1. CDR3 size: 14 residues. Germline-derived CDR1 and CDR2 are SGHRS and YFSETQ. The chain's CDR3 is CASSIGQARGGYTF. The CDR3 coding sequence is TGCGCTAGCAGCATAGGACAGGCAAGGGGGGGCTACACCTTC. The complete variable domain, with remaining parts taken from reference TRBV5-1 and TRBJ1-2, reads KAGVTQTPRYLIKTRGQQVTLSCSPISGHRSVSWYQQTPGQGLQFLFEYFSETQRNKGNFPGRFSGRQFSNSRSEMNVSTLELGDSALYLCASSIGQARGGYTFGSGTRLTVV.

V and J are TRBV7-6 and TRBJ2-7, with TRBD1 matching 9 bases. Germline trimming cut 1 base from V and 7 bases from J; bases unmatched to any gene: 8. The CDR3 covers 15 residues. Germline CDR1 SGHVS, CDR2 FNYEAQ. The CDR3 spells CASSLGGQGVGEQYF. The CDR3 DNA follows: TGTGCCAGCAGCTTAGGGGGACAGGGTGTGGGGGAGCAGTACTTC.

The gene calls are TRBV5-4 and TRBJ2-2; TRBD1 agrees at 8 bases. The V and J ends lost 4 bases and 5 bases, in that order; junction bases with no gene match: 7. Germline values: CDR1 SGHNT, CDR2 YYREEE (reference sequence). This CDR3 is built from 15 residues. CDR3 bases: TGTGCCAGCAGCCTCAGGGGGCGTCGGACCGGGGAGCTGTTTTTT. This gives the protein CASSLRGRRTGELFF. The full variable domain, rest sourced from reference TRBV5-4 and TRBJ2-2, is ETGVTQSPTHLIKTRGQQVTLRCSSQSGHNTVSWYQQALGQGPQFIFQYYREEENGRGNFPPRFSGLQFPNYSSELNVNALELDDSALYLCASSLRGRRTGELFFGEGSRLTVL.

The genes are TRBV28 and TRBJ2-1; 7 bases align to TRBD1. Per the germline V gene, CDR1 is MDHEN and CDR2 is SYDVKM. There are 15 residues in the CDR3. The V segment lost 6 bases and the J segment 2 bases; nucleotides outside the gene matches: 7. In DNA, the CDR3 is TGTGCCAGCAGAAACGGACAGGAGGCCTACAATGAGCAGTTCTTC. Protein sequence: CASRNGQEAYNEQFF. The full variable domain, with the rest looked up from reference TRBV28 and TRBJ2-1, is DVKVTQSSRYLVKRTGEKVFLECVQDMDHENMFWYRQDPGLGLRLIYFSYDVKMKEKGDIPEGYSVSREKKERFSLILESASTNQTSMYLCASRNGQEAYNEQFFGPGTRLTVL.

V and J are TRBV27 and TRBJ2-3; 13 bases align to TRBD2. With V trimmed by 5 bases and J by 2 bases, 7 bases remained unmatched. Germline V gene data show CDR1 as MNHEY and CDR2 as SMNVEV (reference sequence). CDR3 length: 17 residues. For the CDR3, the DNA is TGTGCCAGCAGTAGTAGGACTAGCGGGGGATACACAGATACGCAGTATTTT. Translation: CASSSRTSGGYTDTQYF.

The chain has TRBV2 and TRBJ1-3; maybe TRBD1 (5 bases). This CDR3 is 14 amino acids long. V was shortened by 11 bases and J by 4 bases, with 18 bases between the two germline ends. The germline V gene has CDR1 SNHLY and CDR2 FYNNEI. The CDR3 sequence is CASGQGLTGNTIYF. In nucleotides, the CDR3 is TGTGCCTCCGGGCAGGGTCTTACCGGAAACACCATATATTTT.

The rearrangement joins TRBV5-1 to TRBJ2-7; TRBD1 matches at 7 bases. Trimming cost V 2 bases and J 2 bases; bases outside gene matches: 4. The CDR3 loop spans 14 amino acids. The germline V gene has CDR1 SGHRS and CDR2 YFSETQ. CDR3 protein: CASSLQGNAYEQYF. In DNA form, the CDR3 reads TGCGCCAGCAGCTTACAGGGGAATGCCTACGAGCAGTACTTC.

The chain recombines TRBV10-3 with TRBJ1-5, with 9 bases lining up with TRBD1. Losses at the gene ends were 2 bases for V and 4 bases for J; bases not matched to a gene: 6. CDR1 is ENHRY and CDR2 is SYGVKD in the germline V gene. This CDR3 comprises 16 residues. The CDR3, as DNA: TGTGCCATCAGTGAGGGGGGACAGGGCGGGAATCAGCCCCAGCATTTT. Protein sequence: CAISEGGQGGNQPQHF.

This clone was seen a few times. CDR3 sequence: CAWKLITNTEAFF. The CDR3 DNA reads TGTGCCTGGAAGCTTATAACTAACACTGAAGCTTTCTTT. The gene calls are TRBV30 and TRBJ1-1; D uncertain. The CDR3 totals 13 residues. V was clipped by 4 bases and J by 2 bases, with 11 bases between them. The germline CDR1 and CDR2 sequences are GTSNPN and SVGIG (reference sequence).

This sequence joins TRBV7-6 and TRBJ2-1; 8 bases agree with TRBD2. This CDR3 has 16 amino acids. With 3 bases clipped from V and 5 bases from J, the junction kept 9 bases outside the gene matches. Germline V CDR1 and CDR2: SGHVS, FNYEAQ. CDR3 sequence (DNA): TGTGCCAGCAGCTTTTTAGTTCGACTAGCGAACAATGAGCAGTTCTTC. This gives the protein CASSFLVRLANNEQFF. The full variable domain, in which reference TRBV7-6 and TRBJ2-1 provide the parts outside the CDR3, is GAGVSQSPRYKVTKRGQDVALRCDPISGHVSLYWYRQALGQGPEFLTYFNYEAQQDKSGLPNDRFSAERPEGSISTLTIQRTEQRDSAMYRCASSFLVRLANNEQFFGPGTRLTVL.

This chain links TRBV5-1 with TRBJ2-5; D is unclear. Trimming stripped 3 bases from V and 2 bases from J, with 11 bases between. The CDR3 is 14 residues long. The germline V gene has CDR1 SGHRS and CDR2 YFSETQ. CDR3 residues: CASSSSSGQETQYF. CDR3 DNA: TGCGCCAGCAGCTCCTCAAGTGGGCAAGAGACCCAGTACTTC.

This rearrangement joins TRBV7-2 to TRBJ1-6; D not certain. Trimming cost V 2 bases and J 7 bases, with 9 bases left between them. The germline gives CDR1 SGHTA, CDR2 FQGNSA. This CDR3 has 14 amino acids. The CDR3 reads CASSLLPSNSPLHF. The CDR3 nucleotides are TGTGCCAGCAGCTTATTACCGTCGAATTCACCCCTCCACTTT.

The chain joins TRBV7-9 to TRBJ2-2, with a weak D call TRBD2 (6 bases). This CDR3 has 16 amino acids. V gave up 3 bases and J gave up 1 base, with 12 bases separating them. Germline-derived CDR1 and CDR2 are SEHNR and FQNEAQ (reference sequence). CDR3 in DNA: TGTGCCAGCAGCTTTCTAGCGACCGTGAACACCGGGGAGCTGTTTTTT. Translation: CASSFLATVNTGELFF.

This clone showed up just once. V and J are TRBV7-9 and TRBJ2-7, with TRBD2 matching over 9 bases. The V segment lost 7 bases and the J segment 3 bases; nucleotides outside the gene matches: 10. In germline, CDR1 is SEHNR, CDR2 FQNEAQ (reference sequence). This CDR3 has 15 amino acids. The chain's CDR3 is CASTRSWREGYEQYF. In DNA, the CDR3 is TGTGCCAGCACCCGATCGTGGCGGGAGGGCTACGAGCAGTACTTC.

The chain recombines TRBV2 with TRBJ2-3; D call uncertain. Germline CDR1 SNHLY, CDR2 FYNNEI. The V end was cut by 1 base, the J end by 3 bases, with 11 bases between. This CDR3 comprises 15 residues. For the CDR3, the DNA is TGTGCCAGCAGTGAAGTAAGACGCCCAACAGATACGCAGTATTTT. This gives the protein CASSEVRRPTDTQYF.

This clone has just one count. The chain couples TRBV28 to TRBJ2-7, with 8 nucleotides matching TRBD2. The CDR3 sequence is 16 residues long. CDR1 is MDHEN, CDR2 SYDVKM, per germline. Germline trimming cut 5 bases from V and 2 bases from J; bases unmatched to any gene: 11. The CDR3 DNA sequence: TGTGCCAGCAGTCCCAATCTTGGCGGGGGGACCTACGAGCAGTACTTC. This encodes CASSPNLGGGTYEQYF.

V is TRBV30 and J is TRBJ1-1; 7 bases line up with TRBD1. V was pared by 3 bases and J by 1 base, with 2 bases of the junction left unmatched. The CDR3 extends over 13 amino acids. Germline loops: CDR1 GTSNPN, CDR2 SVGIG (reference sequence). The CDR3 loop is CAWRGQPNTEAFF. The CDR3 DNA sequence: TGTGCCTGGAGGGGACAGCCGAACACTGAAGCTTTCTTT.

The chain recombines TRBV5-1 with TRBJ2-1; 7 bases map to TRBD2. CDR3 size: 15 residues. After removal of 4 bases from V and 2 bases from J, the junction contained 6 bases not matched to a gene. The germline CDR1 and CDR2 sequences are SGHRS and YFSETQ. CDR3 amino acids: CASSPGGNTYNEQFF. Written as DNA, the CDR3 is TGCGCCAGCAGCCCCGGGGGGAACACCTACAATGAGCAGTTCTTC.

The chain employs TRBV5-6 and TRBJ2-1; TRBD2 matches 8 bases. The CDR3 runs 16 residues. Unmatched junction bases numbered 10, after V lost 5 bases and J lost 3 bases. Germline V gene sequence: CDR1 SGHDT, CDR2 YYEEEE. CDR3 coding DNA: TGTGCCAGCAGTTCTACTAGCGGCGAGAACTACAATGAGCAGTTCTTC. It specifies CASSSTSGENYNEQFF. Together with reference TRBV5-6 and TRBJ2-1, the CDR3 gives the full variable domain: DAGVTQSPTHLIKTRGQQVTLRCSPKSGHDTVSWYQQALGQGPQFIFQYYEEEERQRGNFPDRFSGHQFPNYSSELNVNALLLGDSALYLCASSSTSGENYNEQFFGPGTRLTVL.

Of note for this clone: A read error may account for a junction end that differs from germline. The chain employs TRBV29-1 and TRBJ1-4; D remains unclear. Looked up from germline, CDR1 is SQVTM and CDR2 is ANQGSEA. CDR3 length: 12 amino acids. The CDR3 loop reads CSVKGEDEKRFF. CDR3 nucleotides: TGCAGCGTTAAAGGAGAGGATGAAAAACGGTTTTTT.

For the CDR3, the DNA is TGTGCCAGCAGCTTCGGGGGATGGGTCACCGGGGAGCTGTTTTTT. It encodes CASSFGGWVTGELFF. The chain uses TRBV7-2 and TRBJ2-2, with D tentatively TRBD2 (6 bases). The germline V and J ends were trimmed by 3 bases and 4 bases, with 12 bases remaining between them. Germline CDR1 reads SGHTA; CDR2 reads FQGNSA. The CDR3 has 15 residues.

The chain employs TRBV5-5 and TRBJ1-1, with D possibly being TRBD1 (5 bases). V shed 6 bases and J shed 1 base, with 13 bases lying between them. This CDR3 spans 14 amino acids. Per the germline V gene, CDR1 is SGHKS and CDR2 is YYEKEE (reference sequence). The CDR3 sequence: CASTRGGSNTEAFF. The CDR3 coding sequence is TGTGCCAGCACGAGGGGAGGGTCGAACACTGAAGCTTTCTTT.

The chain employs TRBV4-1 and TRBJ1-1; D uncertain. In germline, CDR1 is MGHRA, CDR2 YSYEKL. This CDR3 is 15 amino acids long. Trimming removed 0 bases from V and 3 bases from J, with 11 bases in between. For the CDR3, the DNA is TGCGCCAGCAGCCAAGATCTCGAGGTGTACACTGAAGCTTTCTTT. Amino acids: CASSQDLEVYTEAFF.

The CDR3 loop reads CASSPAGLDGYTF. The CDR3 DNA reads TGTGCCAGCAGCCCAGCAGGGTTAGATGGCTACACCTTC. V and J are TRBV2 and TRBJ1-2; possible D gene TRBD1, 5 bases. Trimming cost V 6 bases and J 6 bases, with 14 bases left between them. The CDR3 extends over 13 amino acids. The germline gives CDR1 SNHLY, CDR2 FYNNEI.

For this clone: Different DNA sequences within this sample yield the same CDR3. The V gene is TRBV9, the J gene TRBJ2-3; maybe TRBD1 (5 bases). The V and J ends lost 3 bases and 5 bases respectively, with 13 bases between them. The length of the CDR3 is 14 residues. Germline V lookup: CDR1 SGDLS, CDR2 YYNGEE. The CDR3 sequence is CASSEGIQGDTQYF. Here the CDR3 DNA reads TGTGCCAGCAGCGAGGGGATTCAAGGAGATACGCAGTATTTT.

The V call is TRBV5-1, the J call TRBJ1-1; 10 bases line up with TRBD1. Germline V gives CDR1 SGHRS, CDR2 YFSETQ. The CDR3 sequence is 15 residues long. Trimming took 5 bases from V and 0 from J; bases not matched to a gene: 4. The CDR3 is CASSYGTGVNTEAFF. The DNA of the CDR3 is TGCGCCAGCAGTTATGGGACAGGGGTGAACACTGAAGCTTTCTTT.

The CDR3 DNA follows: TGTGCCAGCAGGGGGGGGACAGGGAGTCTTCAGCCCCAGCATTTT. It specifies CASRGGTGSLQPQHF. The chain is built from TRBV6-6 and TRBJ1-5; TRBD1 aligns across 9 bases. Losses at the gene ends were 6 bases for V and 6 bases for J; bases not matched to a gene: 9. Germline CDR1 and CDR2: MNHNY and SVGAGI (reference sequence). This CDR3 contains 15 residues.